A selection of T cell receptor beta chains follows, all from one sample in a study of blood T cell repertoires in COVID-19. The data were produced by immunoSEQ multiplex PCR, yet TCRdb's version contains in-frame clones alone and is incomplete. The sample holds about 200,000 clones, about 85% seen once. Material: PBMCs or T cells enriched from blood (not recorded which). The receptors derive from a woman aged 25 to 39 who had recovered from COVID-19. Each CDR3 is given with its conserved first and last residue. The D gene is left open where the match is weak. Only some rows state a clone size, as once, few, many or a class for expanded clones.

TRBD1,NA,TRBV6-2/TRBV6-3,TRBJ1-6,TGTGCCAGCAGTTCTCGGGACAGGGGGCATAATTCACCCCTCCACTTT,CASSSRDRGHNSPLHF
TRBD2,once,TRBV7-8,TRBJ2-5,TGTGCCAGCAGCCGCACTAGCGCGCAAGAGACCCAGTACTTC,CASSRTSAQETQYF
NA,NA,TRBV19,TRBJ1-1,TGTGCCACCTCTGGGAGCCCCGAGGGCACTGAAGCTTTCTTT,CATSGSPEGTEAFF
NA,NA,TRBV9,TRBJ2-2,TGTGCCAGCAGCGGCCCGGGACAAGGACCGTCCGGGGAGCTGTTTTTT,CASSGPGQGPSGELFF
TRBD2,NA,TRBV7-3,TRBJ2-1,TGTGCCAGCAGCCCCACTAGCGGGCTATACAATGAGCAGTTCTTC,CASSPTSGLYNEQFF
TRBD1,NA,TRBV2,TRBJ1-4,TGTGCCACCTCGGGGACAGTTTTAAATGAAAAACTGTTTTTT,CATSGTVLNEKLFF
TRBD1,NA,TRBV2,TRBJ1-5,TGTGCCAGCAGTTACACCGACAGGGACTTTCAGCCCCAGCATTTT,CASSYTDRDFQPQHF
TRBD1,once,TRBV12-3/TRBV12-4,TRBJ1-1,TGTGCCAGCAGCACAGGGGAGAACACTGAAGCTTTCTTT,CASSTGENTEAFF
TRBD1,NA,TRBV4-1,TRBJ2-6,TGCGCCAGCAGCCGATCGGGACAGGGGGCAACTGGGGCCAACGTCCTGACTTTC,CASSRSGQGATGANVLTF
NA,few,TRBV15,TRBJ2-7,TGTGCCACCAGCAGGGACCTTCGGGACTCCCTTCTGGACGAGCAGTACTTC,CATSRDLRDSLLDEQYF
NA,NA,TRBV29-1,TRBJ1-1,TGCAGCGTGGAGAAAGGGGGCACTGAAGCTTTCTTT,CSVEKGGTEAFF
NA,NA,TRBV6-5,TRBJ1-6,TGTGCCAGTTTAGCGGGGCGCTCCTATAATTCACCCCTCCACTTT,CASLAGRSYNSPLHF
NA,once,TRBV6-2/TRBV6-3,TRBJ2-3,TGTGCCAGCAGTTACTCGGTGCGGCTTAGCACAGATACGCAGTATTTT,CASSYSVRLSTDTQYF
TRBD1,NA,TRBV7-9,TRBJ1-2,TGTGCCAGCAGCTTTTCAGGGGGCGCTTATGGCTACACCTTC,CASSFSGGAYGYTF
NA,NA,TRBV7-3,TRBJ1-6,TGTGCCAGCAGCCAAGGAGTTGCAGCACCCCTCCACTTT,CASSQGVAAPLHF
NA,NA,TRBV30,TRBJ1-1,TGTGCCTGTTCTCTGGGGGAGGGAAACATTTTGAACACTGAAGCTTTCTTT,CACSLGEGNILNTEAFF
NA,NA,TRBV7-3,TRBJ2-3,TGTGCCAGCAGCTTAAGTCCAACAGATACGCAGTATTTT,CASSLSPTDTQYF
TRBD1,NA,TRBV5-6,TRBJ1-4,TGTGCCAGCAGCTTTGGGCCAGGGGGCAGGGAAAAACTGTTTTTT,CASSFGPGGREKLFF
NA,NA,TRBV6-5,TRBJ2-1,TGTGCCAGCAGCCCCGACAGATTCCCCTGGTTCTTC,CASSPDRFPWFF
TRBD2,NA,TRBV3-1/TRBV3-2,TRBJ2-3,TGTGCCAGCAGCCAGAATAGCGGGAGCGGCACAGATACGCAGTATTTT,CASSQNSGSGTDTQYF
NA,few,TRBV12-1,TRBJ2-1,TGTGCCAGCGCCAGACAGGACAGGACTAGCGGGATATTAAGCTCCTACAATGAGCAGTTCTTC,CASARQDRTSGILSSYNEQFF
NA,NA,TRBV3-1/TRBV3-2,TRBJ2-7,TGTGCCAGCAGCCCAAGTGGGACGGGACACTACGAGCAGTACTTC,CASSPSGTGHYEQYF
NA,NA,TRBV4-2,TRBJ2-1,TGTGCCAGCAGCCAAGACCACCGGGGGATCCCTCCCGAGCAGTTCTTC,CASSQDHRGIPPEQFF
NA,NA,TRBV2,TRBJ2-2,TGTGCCAGCAGTGTCAGGAGGGGAAACACCGGGGAGCTGTTTTTT,CASSVRRGNTGELFF
TRBD1,once,TRBV7-9,TRBJ2-5,TGTGCCAGCAGTTATGGACAGGGGGCCCAAGAGACCCAGTACTTC,CASSYGQGAQETQYF
NA,NA,TRBV7-2,TRBJ1-3,TGTGCCAGCAGCTTAGACACCTCTGGAAACACCATATATTTT,CASSLDTSGNTIYF
TRBD1,NA,TRBV6-6,TRBJ1-6,TGTGCCAGCAGTCCCCCCTCCGACAGGGGCTATAATTCACCCCTCCACTTT,CASSPPSDRGYNSPLHF
NA,NA,TRBV19,TRBJ1-2,TGTGCCAGTAGTATAGGGGCTGGCTACACCTTC,CASSIGAGYTF
NA,NA,TRBV11-2,TRBJ1-1,TGTGCCAGCAGCTTAACTAGGGCGGCCACTGAAGCTTTCTTT,CASSLTRAATEAFF
NA,NA,TRBV11-2,TRBJ1-3,TGTGCCAGCAACGGACAAGGAAACACCATATATTTT,CASNGQGNTIYF
NA,NA,TRBV30,TRBJ2-3,TGTGCCTGGAGCCCCACTAGAACGGATACGCAGTATTTT,CAWSPTRTDTQYF
NA,NA,TRBV29-1,TRBJ1-1,TGCAGCGTAGCCGGGACACCCCCCGCGACGGCTTTCTTT,CSVAGTPPATAFF
NA,NA,TRBV19,TRBJ2-2,TGTGCCAGTAGTATAGGTTGGGGGGCCGGGGAGCTGTTTTTT,CASSIGWGAGELFF
TRBD2,NA,TRBV7-9,TRBJ2-1,TGTGCCAGCAGCTCGTCAGCGGGAGGGCCCTACAATGAGCAGTTCTTC,CASSSSAGGPYNEQFF
NA,NA,TRBV18,TRBJ2-7,TGTGCCAGCTCACCATCCGGGTCGGAGGAGCAGTACTTC,CASSPSGSEEQYF
TRBD2,NA,TRBV4-3,TRBJ2-1,TGCGCCAGCAGCCAAGAATACGGGACTACCGTCTCCAATGAGCAGTTCTTC,CASSQEYGTTVSNEQFF
TRBD1,few,TRBV7-9,TRBJ1-2,TGTGCCAGCAGCTCTGGGACAGTCGGGGGCTACACCTTC,CASSSGTVGGYTF
NA,NA,TRBV5-4,TRBJ1-1,TGTGCCAGCAGCTTGGGAGCAGGGAACACTGAAGCTTTCTTT,CASSLGAGNTEAFF
TRBD1,once,TRBV5-6,TRBJ1-6,TGTGCCAGCAGCTCAAACAGGGGGAATTCACCCCTCCACTTT,CASSSNRGNSPLHF
NA,NA,TRBV15,TRBJ2-7,TGTGCCACCAGCAGGAGGGCAGGCTCCTACGAGCAGTACTTC,CATSRRAGSYEQYF
TRBD2,NA,TRBV19,TRBJ2-3,TGTGCCAGTAGTATTACTAGCGGTAGCACAGATACGCAGTATTTT,CASSITSGSTDTQYF
TRBD2,NA,TRBV25-1,TRBJ2-1,TGTGCCAGCAGTGTTGCTAGCGGCTCCTACAATGAGCAGTTCTTC,CASSVASGSYNEQFF
NA,NA,TRBV21-1,TRBJ1-2,TGTGCCAGCAGCACCGGGGGAAGCTATGGCTACACCTTC,CASSTGGSYGYTF
NA,few,TRBV7-3,TRBJ1-2,TGTGCCAGCAGCTCTGGCCCACAGTTATCATCTGGCTACACCTTC,CASSSGPQLSSGYTF
TRBD2,NA,TRBV4-2,TRBJ2-3,TGTGCCAGCAGCCCAACCGGGACTAGGGTCGCAGATACGCAGTATTTT,CASSPTGTRVADTQYF
NA,NA,TRBV3-1/TRBV3-2,TRBJ1-2,TGTGCCAGCAGCCAAGATACTACGACAGTCCTCGATGGGGGCTACACCTTC,CASSQDTTTVLDGGYTF
NA,NA,TRBV4-1,TRBJ1-4,TGCGCCAGCAGCCAAGAAGGGGTAACTAATGAAAAACTGTTTTTT,CASSQEGVTNEKLFF
TRBD2,NA,TRBV11-3,TRBJ2-7,TGTGCCAGCAGCTTAAACAGACTAGCGGGAACCTACGAGCAGTACTTC,CASSLNRLAGTYEQYF
TRBD1,NA,TRBV6-6,TRBJ1-1,TGTGCCAGCAGTCGGTGGACAGGTGGTGTCCCAGGTAACACTGAAGCTTTCTTT,CASSRWTGGVPGNTEAFF
TRBD2,NA,TRBV6-2/TRBV6-3,TRBJ2-7,TGTGCCAGCAGACCTACTAGCGGGACAACCTACGAGCAGTACTTC,CASRPTSGTTYEQYF
NA,NA,TRBV24-1,TRBJ2-3,TGTGCCACCAGTGATTTGGGGGCAGGTAGCACAGATACGCAGTATTTT,CATSDLGAGSTDTQYF